This T cell receptor beta chain was recovered during a study of shared clonotypes between healthy human individuals. Note on this clone: Its specificity is unknown.

This CDR3 spans 16 amino acids. Trimming removed 1 base at V and 0 bases at J, with 12 bases between. Germline V lookup: CDR1 MNHEY, CDR2 SMNVEV (reference sequence). Repertoires were generated with immunoSEQ multiplex PCR, while TCRdb's copy carries only in-frame clones and drops some. The profile shows 2,100,000 or so clones, about 94% of them singletons. Findings of the study overall: Naive subsets generally had larger estimated richness than memory subsets. Only blood was sampled; tissue repertoires likely differ. It was observed that about 5% of naive CD4 clonotypes were shared across a handful of donors.

This receptor was obtained from a man aged 18 to 30 in good health. Sequencing used naive CD4+ T cells sorted from blood. As to subset: CD45RA+ positively selected. The V and J genes are TRBV27 and TRBJ1-2; possible D gene TRBD1, 5 bases. The CDR3 is CASSLFQGAANYGYTF. The CDR3 DNA reads as TGTGCCAGCAGTTTATTCCAGGGCGCAGCTAACTATGGCTACACCTTC.